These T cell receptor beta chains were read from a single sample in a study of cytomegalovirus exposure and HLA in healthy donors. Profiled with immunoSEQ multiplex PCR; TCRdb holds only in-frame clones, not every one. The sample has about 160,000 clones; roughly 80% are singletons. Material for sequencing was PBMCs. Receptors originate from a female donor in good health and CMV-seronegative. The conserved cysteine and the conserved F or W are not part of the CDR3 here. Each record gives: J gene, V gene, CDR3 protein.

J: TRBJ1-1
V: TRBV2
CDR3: ASSESRGTEAF

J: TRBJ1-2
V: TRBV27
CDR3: ASSPGTGGTLHYGYT

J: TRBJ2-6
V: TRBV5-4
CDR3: ASSLVAGIGANVLT

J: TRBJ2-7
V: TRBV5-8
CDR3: ASLTYSGGEYEQY

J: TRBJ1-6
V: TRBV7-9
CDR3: ASSSRGTENSPLH

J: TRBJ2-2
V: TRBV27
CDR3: ASRTSGTSPGELF

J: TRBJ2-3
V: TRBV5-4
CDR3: ASSLRLAVADTQY

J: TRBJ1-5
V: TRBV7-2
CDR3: ASSAQAGGQPQH

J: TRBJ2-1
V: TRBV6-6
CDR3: ASSWTSGSHEQF

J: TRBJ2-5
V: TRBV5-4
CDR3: ASSTSGDPQETQY

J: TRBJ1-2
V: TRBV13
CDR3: ASSLESGVYT

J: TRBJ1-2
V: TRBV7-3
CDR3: ASSPLGGGIYGYT

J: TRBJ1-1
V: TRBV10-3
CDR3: AIRPTGGESEAF

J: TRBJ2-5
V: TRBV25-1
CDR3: ASRFTGGETQY

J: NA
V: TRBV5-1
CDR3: ASSLDVLAEQY

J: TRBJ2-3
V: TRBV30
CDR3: AWSVKTVDTQY

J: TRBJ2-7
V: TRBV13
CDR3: ASRRRGGRIEQY

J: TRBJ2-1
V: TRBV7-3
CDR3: ASSLGSGGAYNEQF

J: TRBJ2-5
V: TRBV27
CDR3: ASSYSGSPKETQY

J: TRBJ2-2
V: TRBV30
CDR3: ALIRGGTGELF

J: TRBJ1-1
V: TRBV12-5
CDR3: ASGLVLGQGDTEAF

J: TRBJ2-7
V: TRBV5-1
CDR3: ASSTTGISYEQY

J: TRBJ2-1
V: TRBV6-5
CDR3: ASSSWTGNTYNEQF

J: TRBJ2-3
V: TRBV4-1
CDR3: ASSQPWGSGRTDTQY

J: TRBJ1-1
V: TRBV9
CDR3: ASSQGFTEAF

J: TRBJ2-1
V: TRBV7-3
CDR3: ASSLHGGEYNEQF

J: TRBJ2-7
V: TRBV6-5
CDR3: ASSYSRSGAYEQY

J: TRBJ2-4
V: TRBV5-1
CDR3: ASWEGSGAKNIQY

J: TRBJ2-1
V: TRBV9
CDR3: ASSFGEDEQF

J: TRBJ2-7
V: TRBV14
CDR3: ASSQYRDKYYEQY

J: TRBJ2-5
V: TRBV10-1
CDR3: ASSGLGTRRCETQY

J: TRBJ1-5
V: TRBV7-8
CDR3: ASSLGQGTGNQPQH

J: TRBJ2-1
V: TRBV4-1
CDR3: ASSRSSGSNNEQF

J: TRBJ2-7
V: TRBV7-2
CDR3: ASSPRLAGDYEQY

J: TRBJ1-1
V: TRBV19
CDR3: ASSLYRGETEAF

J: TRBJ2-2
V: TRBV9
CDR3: ASSVKGRGQGAGELF